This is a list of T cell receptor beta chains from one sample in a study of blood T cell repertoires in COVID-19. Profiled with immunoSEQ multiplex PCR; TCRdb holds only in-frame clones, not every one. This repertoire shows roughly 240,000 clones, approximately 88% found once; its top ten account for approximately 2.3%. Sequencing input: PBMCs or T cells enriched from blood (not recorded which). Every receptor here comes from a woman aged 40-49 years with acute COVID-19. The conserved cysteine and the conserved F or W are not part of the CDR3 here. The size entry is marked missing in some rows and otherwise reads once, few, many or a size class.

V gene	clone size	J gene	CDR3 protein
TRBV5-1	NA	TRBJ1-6	ASSAIGGYNSPLH
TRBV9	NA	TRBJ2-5	ASSVATAGMWEETQY
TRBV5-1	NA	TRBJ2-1	ASSTQRGDNEQF
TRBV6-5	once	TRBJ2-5	ASSYGLAGGETQY
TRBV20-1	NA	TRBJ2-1	SASMRQGAVDEQF
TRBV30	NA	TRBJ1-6	AYSKGPEDSPLH
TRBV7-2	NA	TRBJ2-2	ASSSQGRQNTGELF
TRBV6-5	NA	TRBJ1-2	ASTQGTGEVGYT
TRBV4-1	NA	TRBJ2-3	ASRVTGLDTQY
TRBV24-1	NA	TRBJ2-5	ATSDSGQGQETQY
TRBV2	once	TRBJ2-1	ASSEGLAGVNEQF
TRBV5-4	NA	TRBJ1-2	ASSPVVNYGYT
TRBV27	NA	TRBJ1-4	ASSPSPLRQGKGEKLF
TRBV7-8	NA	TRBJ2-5	ASSSEGRGSETQY
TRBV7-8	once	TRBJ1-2	ASSLQGQEGYT
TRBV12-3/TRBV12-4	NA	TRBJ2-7	ASSLEGSYEQY
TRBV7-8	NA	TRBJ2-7	ASSLGGQGAREQY
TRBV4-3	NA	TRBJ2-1	ASSQDPGGPYNEQF
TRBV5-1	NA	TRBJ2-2	ASSLAGGNTGELF
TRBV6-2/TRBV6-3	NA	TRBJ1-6	ASSYSKGGSSPLH
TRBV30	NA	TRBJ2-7	AWSAGTSNEQY
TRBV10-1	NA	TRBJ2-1	ASSSGQGSPF
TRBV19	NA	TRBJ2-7	ASSTGFPYEQY
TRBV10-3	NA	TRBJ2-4	AISPGLAGAKNIQY
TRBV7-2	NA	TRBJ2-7	ASKSGSSSYEQY
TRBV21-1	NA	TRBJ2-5	ASSEGRVCWLETQY
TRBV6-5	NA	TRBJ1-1	ASSLQTMNTEAF
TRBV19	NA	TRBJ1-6	ASSADRAHSPLH
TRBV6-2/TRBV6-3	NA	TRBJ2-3	ASSPGLAGRDTQY
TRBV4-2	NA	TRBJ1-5	ASSQDRGYNQPQH
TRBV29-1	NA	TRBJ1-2	SVDVGDGYT
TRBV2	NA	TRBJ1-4	ASSGGGTSNEKLF
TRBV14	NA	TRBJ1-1	ASSQASGYHTEAF
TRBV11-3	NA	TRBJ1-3	ASSGSSGNTIY
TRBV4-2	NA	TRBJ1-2	ASSPRDSPYGYT
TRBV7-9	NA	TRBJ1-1	ASSFAWQALAEAF